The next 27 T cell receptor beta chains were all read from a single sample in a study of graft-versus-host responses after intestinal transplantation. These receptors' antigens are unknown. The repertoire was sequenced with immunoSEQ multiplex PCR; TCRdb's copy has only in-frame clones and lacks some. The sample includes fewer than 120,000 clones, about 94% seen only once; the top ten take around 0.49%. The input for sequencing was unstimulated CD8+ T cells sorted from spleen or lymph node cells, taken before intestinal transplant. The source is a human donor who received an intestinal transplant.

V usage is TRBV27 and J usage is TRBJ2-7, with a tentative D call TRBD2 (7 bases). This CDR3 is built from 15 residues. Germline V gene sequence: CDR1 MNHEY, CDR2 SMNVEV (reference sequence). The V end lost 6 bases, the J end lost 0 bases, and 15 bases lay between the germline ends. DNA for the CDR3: TGTGCCAGCAGCACGCGGGGAGGGGGCTCCTACGAGCAGTACTTC. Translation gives CASSTRGGGSYEQYF.

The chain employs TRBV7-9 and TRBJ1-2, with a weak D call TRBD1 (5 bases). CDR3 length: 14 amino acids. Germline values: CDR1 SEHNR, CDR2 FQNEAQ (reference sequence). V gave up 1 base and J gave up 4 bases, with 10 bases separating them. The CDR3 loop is CASSLEEDIYGYTF. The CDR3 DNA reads TGTGCCAGCAGCTTAGAAGAGGACATCTATGGCTACACCTTC. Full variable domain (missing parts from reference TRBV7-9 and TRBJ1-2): DTGVSQNPRHKITKRGQNVTFRCDPISEHNRLYWYRQTLGQGPEFLTYFQNEAQLEKSRLLSDRFSAERPKGSFSTLEIQRTEQGDSAMYLCASSLEEDIYGYTFGSGTRLTVV.

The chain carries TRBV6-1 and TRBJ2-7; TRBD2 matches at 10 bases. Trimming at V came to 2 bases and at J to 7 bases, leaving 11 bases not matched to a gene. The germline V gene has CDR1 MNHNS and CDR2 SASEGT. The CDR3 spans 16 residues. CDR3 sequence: CASSEWGISGRREQYF. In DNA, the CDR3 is TGTGCCAGCAGTGAATGGGGAATTAGCGGGAGGAGAGAGCAGTACTTC.

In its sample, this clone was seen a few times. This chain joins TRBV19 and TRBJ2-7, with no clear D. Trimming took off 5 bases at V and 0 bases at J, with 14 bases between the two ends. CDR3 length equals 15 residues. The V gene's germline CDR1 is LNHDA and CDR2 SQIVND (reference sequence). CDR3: CASSLELFNSYEQYF. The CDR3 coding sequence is TGTGCCAGTAGTCTCGAACTGTTCAACTCCTACGAGCAGTACTTC.

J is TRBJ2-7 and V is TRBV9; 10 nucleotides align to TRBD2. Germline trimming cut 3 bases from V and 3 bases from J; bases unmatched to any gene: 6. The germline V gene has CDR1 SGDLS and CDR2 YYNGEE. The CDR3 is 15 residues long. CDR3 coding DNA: TGTGCCAGCAGCGAGGGGACTAGCGCTATCTACGAGCAGTACTTC. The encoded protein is CASSEGTSAIYEQYF.

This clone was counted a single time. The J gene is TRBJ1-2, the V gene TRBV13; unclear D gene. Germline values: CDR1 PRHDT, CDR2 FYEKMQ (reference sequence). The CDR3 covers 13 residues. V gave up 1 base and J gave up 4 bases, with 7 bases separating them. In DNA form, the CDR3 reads TGTGCCAGCAGCTTAGTAGGCGGCTATGGCTACACCTTC. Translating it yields CASSLVGGYGYTF.

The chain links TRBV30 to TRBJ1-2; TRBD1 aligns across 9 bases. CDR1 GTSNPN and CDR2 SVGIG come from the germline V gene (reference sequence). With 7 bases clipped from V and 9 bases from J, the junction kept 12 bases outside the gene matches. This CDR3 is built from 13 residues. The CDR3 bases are TGTGCCTATCAAACCGGACAGGGGAAACGCTACACCTTC. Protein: CAYQTGQGKRYTF.

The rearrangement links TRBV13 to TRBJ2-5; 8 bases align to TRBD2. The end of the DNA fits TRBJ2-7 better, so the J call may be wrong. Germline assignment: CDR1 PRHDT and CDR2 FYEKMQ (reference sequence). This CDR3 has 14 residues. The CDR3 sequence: CASSTRTSTYEQYF. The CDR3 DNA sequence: TGTGCCAGCAGCACTCGGACTAGCACCTACGAGCAGTACTTC.

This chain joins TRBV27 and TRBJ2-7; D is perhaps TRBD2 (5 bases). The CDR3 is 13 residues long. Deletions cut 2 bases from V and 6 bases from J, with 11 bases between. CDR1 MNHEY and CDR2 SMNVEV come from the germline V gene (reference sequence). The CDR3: CASSLGSRAEQYF. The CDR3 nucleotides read TGTGCCAGCAGTTTAGGTTCGCGGGCCGAGCAGTACTTC.

The CDR3: CASSLGRDEQFF. The CDR3 nucleotides are TGTGCCAGCAGCTTAGGGAGGGACGAGCAGTTCTTC. This chain links TRBV7-3 with TRBJ2-1; 7 bases agree with TRBD2. The germline V gene encodes CDR1 SGHTA and CDR2 FQGTGA. This CDR3 spans 12 amino acids. With 2 bases clipped from V and 10 bases from J, the junction kept 2 bases outside the gene matches.

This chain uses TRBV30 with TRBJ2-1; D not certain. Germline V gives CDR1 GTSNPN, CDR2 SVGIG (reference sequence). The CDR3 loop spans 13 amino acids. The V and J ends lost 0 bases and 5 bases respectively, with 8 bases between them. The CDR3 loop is CAWSVGSHNEQFF. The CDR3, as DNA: TGTGCCTGGAGTGTCGGCAGCCACAATGAGCAGTTCTTC.

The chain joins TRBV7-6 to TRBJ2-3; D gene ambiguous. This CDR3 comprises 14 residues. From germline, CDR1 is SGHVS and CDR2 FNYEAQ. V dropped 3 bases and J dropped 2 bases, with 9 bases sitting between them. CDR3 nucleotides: TGTGCCAGCAGCTTCACCAGGAACACAGATACGCAGTATTTT. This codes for CASSFTRNTDTQYF.

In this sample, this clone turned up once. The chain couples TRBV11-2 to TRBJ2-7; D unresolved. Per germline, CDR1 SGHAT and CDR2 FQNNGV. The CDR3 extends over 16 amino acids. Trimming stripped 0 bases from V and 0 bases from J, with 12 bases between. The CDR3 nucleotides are TGTGCCAGCAGCTTAGATCTCCGCCCTAACTCCTACGAGCAGTACTTC. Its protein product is CASSLDLRPNSYEQYF.

The CDR3 region is CASSFLGGAGATDTQYF. The DNA of the CDR3 is TGCGCCAGCAGCTTCCTGGGCGGGGCGGGAGCCACAGATACGCAGTATTTT. This chain joins TRBV5-1 and TRBJ2-3; TRBD2 matches at 7 bases. Trimming cost V 2 bases and J 2 bases; bases outside gene matches: 11. This CDR3 region has 17 residues. Germline CDR1 SGHRS, CDR2 YFSETQ.

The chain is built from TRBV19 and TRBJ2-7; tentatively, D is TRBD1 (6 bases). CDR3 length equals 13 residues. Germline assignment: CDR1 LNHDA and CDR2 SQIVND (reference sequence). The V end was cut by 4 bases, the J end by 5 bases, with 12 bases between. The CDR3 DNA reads TGTGCCAGTAGTAGTCGAACAGGGAACGAGCAGTACTTC. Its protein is CASSSRTGNEQYF.

CDR3 in amino acids: CASSFRPGGDEQYF. CDR3 coding DNA: TGCGCCAGCAGCTTTCGGCCAGGGGGCGACGAGCAGTACTTC. The V and J genes are TRBV5-1 and TRBJ2-7; TRBD1 agrees at 8 bases. This CDR3 spans 14 amino acids. The germline V gene encodes CDR1 SGHRS and CDR2 YFSETQ. The J segment lost 5 bases and the V segment lost 2 bases, leaving 6 bases of the junction unmatched.

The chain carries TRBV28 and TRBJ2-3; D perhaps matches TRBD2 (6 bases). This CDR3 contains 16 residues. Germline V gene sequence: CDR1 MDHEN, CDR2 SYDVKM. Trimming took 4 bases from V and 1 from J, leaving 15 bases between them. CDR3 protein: CASSSQSGWGTDTQYF. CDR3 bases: TGTGCCAGCAGTTCCCAAAGCGGGTGGGGCACAGATACGCAGTATTTT.

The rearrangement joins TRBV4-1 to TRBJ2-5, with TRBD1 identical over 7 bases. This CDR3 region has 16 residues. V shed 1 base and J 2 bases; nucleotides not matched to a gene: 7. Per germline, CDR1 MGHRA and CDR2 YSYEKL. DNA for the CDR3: TGCGCCAGCAGCCAAGTACCGGGACAGTTACAAGAGACCCAGTACTTC. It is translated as CASSQVPGQLQETQYF.

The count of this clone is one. Here the CDR3 DNA reads TGTGCCAGTAGTCTTCTCGGCACAGCAGTATCCTACAATGAGCAGTTCTTC. Protein sequence: CASSLLGTAVSYNEQFF. The rearrangement links TRBV19 to TRBJ2-1; D call uncertain. CDR1 is LNHDA and CDR2 is SQIVND in the germline V gene (reference sequence). Between the trimmed V and J ends, which lost 5 bases and 1 base, there was a span of 18 bases. The CDR3 has 17 amino acids.

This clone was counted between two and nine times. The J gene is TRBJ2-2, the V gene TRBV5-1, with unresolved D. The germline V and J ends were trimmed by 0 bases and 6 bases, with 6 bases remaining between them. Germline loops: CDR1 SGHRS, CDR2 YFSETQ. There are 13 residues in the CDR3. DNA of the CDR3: TGCGCCAGCAGCTTGGAATCAGCCGGGGAGCTGTTTTTT. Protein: CASSLESAGELFF.

The CDR3, as DNA: TGTGCCAGCCATAGCCAGCCCCAGCATTTT. Amino acid sequence: CASHSQPQHF. The V gene is TRBV21-1, the J gene TRBJ1-5. TRBV21-1 is classified as a pseudogene. CDR3 size: 10 residues.

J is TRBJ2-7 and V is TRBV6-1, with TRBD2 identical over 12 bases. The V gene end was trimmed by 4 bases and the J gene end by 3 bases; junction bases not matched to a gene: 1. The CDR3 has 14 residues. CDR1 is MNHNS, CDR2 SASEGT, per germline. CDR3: CASSGLAGVYEQYF. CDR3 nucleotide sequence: TGTGCCAGCAGTGGACTAGCGGGAGTCTACGAGCAGTACTTC.

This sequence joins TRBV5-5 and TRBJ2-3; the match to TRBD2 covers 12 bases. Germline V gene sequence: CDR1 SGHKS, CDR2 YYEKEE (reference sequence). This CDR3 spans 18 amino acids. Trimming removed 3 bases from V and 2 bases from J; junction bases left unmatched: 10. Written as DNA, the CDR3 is TGTGCCAGCAGCTCAGGGGGTCTAGCGGGAGGGATCACAGATACGCAGTATTTT. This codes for CASSSGGLAGGITDTQYF.

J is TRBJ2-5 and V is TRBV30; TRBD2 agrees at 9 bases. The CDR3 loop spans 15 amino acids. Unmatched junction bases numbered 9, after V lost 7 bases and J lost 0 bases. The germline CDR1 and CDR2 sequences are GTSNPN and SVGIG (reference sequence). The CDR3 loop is CASAPLAGNQETQYF. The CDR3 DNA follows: TGTGCCTCCGCCCCACTAGCGGGCAACCAAGAGACCCAGTACTTC.

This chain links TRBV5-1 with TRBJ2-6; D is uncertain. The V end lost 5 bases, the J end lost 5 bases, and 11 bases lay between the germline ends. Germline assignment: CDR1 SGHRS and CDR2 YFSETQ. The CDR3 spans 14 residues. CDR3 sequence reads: CASRQLQRANVLTF. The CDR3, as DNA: TGCGCCAGCAGACAACTCCAGAGGGCCAACGTCCTGACTTTC.

The CDR3 DNA follows: TGTGCCAGCAGTGTGGGAACAGGGGGCGCCTATGGCTACACCTTC. Protein product: CASSVGTGGAYGYTF. The chain joins TRBV6-6 to TRBJ1-2; TRBD1 matches 9 bases. The V segment lost 5 bases and the J segment 4 bases; nucleotides outside the gene matches: 8. CDR1 and CDR2 from the germline V gene are MNHNY and SVGAGI (reference sequence). The CDR3 runs 15 residues.

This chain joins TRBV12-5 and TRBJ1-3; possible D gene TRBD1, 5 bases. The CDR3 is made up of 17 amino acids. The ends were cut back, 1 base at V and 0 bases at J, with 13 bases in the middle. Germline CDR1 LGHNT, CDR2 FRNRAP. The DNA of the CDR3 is TGTGCTAGTGGTTTGGACCTTTCAGGGCTCTCTGGAAACACCATATATTTT. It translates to CASGLDLSGLSGNTIYF. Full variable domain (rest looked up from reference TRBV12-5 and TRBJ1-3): DARVTQTPRHKVTEMGQEVTMRCQPILGHNTVFWYRQTMMQGLELLAYFRNRAPLDDSGMPKDRFSAEMPDATLATLKIQPSEPRDSAVYFCASGLDLSGLSGNTIYFGEGSWLTVV.